What follows are 30 T cell receptor beta chains derived from one specimen sequenced in a study of T cells in Graves' hyperthyroidism and ophthalmopathy (dated by TCRdb to between 2018 and 2020). Preparation of the library involved multiplex PCR. The sequencer listed for this sample is Illumina HiSeq 2000. The TCR beta CDR3 regions were amplified from RNA transcripts. A first-round RT-PCR of the TCR CDR3 used the HTBI primer set with the Qiagen OneStep RT-PCR kit. TCRdb trimmed the raw reads at Q25, called clones with MiXCR and kept productive beta chains. Under each unique CDR3 protein, matching rows form one entry showing the most common genes and DNA. This sample comprises 640,000 or so distinct CDR3 sequences, roughly 14% of them detected only once. Over 3.5% of the sample comes from the top ten. Sequencing input: blood. The receptors come from a woman aged 40 to 50 with Graves' ophthalmopathy.

This clonotype was seen at least ten times. The CDR3 DNA sequence: TGTGCCATCAGGGCCGAGAGGGTGTGGGGCTACACCTTC. Its translation is CAIRAERVWGYTF. The chain carries TRBV10-3 and TRBJ1-2; D gene uncertain. Germline assignment: CDR1 ENHRY and CDR2 SYGVKD. V was pared by 6 bases and J by 8 bases, with 16 bases between. This CDR3 contains 13 residues.

This clonotype was detected ten times or more. This chain joins TRBV12-3 or TRBV12-4 and TRBJ2-7; 7 bases map to TRBD1. Germline trimming cut 3 bases from V and 6 bases from J; bases unmatched to any gene: 11. This CDR3 contains 15 residues. The CDR3 here is CASSLYRGRDSEQYF. CDR3 nucleotide sequence: TGTGCCAGCAGTTTGTACCGGGGCAGGGACAGCGAGCAGTACTTC.

The gene calls are TRBV29-1 and TRBJ2-2, with unresolved D. Trimming took off 0 bases at V and 6 bases at J, with 11 bases between the two ends. This CDR3 has 14 amino acids. Germline V CDR1 and CDR2: SQVTM, ANQGSEA. The CDR3 reads CSVEDRGVPGELFF. Written as DNA, the CDR3 is TGCAGCGTTGAAGATCGCGGAGTACCCGGGGAGCTGTTTTTT.

The sample holds many counts of this clonotype. A much larger clone lies one base from this, so it may be a read error. V gene TRBV12-3 or TRBV12-4 combines with J gene TRBJ2-2; D is unclear. The V gene lost 2 bases and the J gene lost 3 bases, with 7 bases spanning the gap. The CDR3 is made up of 14 amino acids. CDR3 sequence (DNA): TGTGCCAGCAGTTTACAGGCGGACACCGGGGAGCTGTTTTTT. It translates to CASSLQADTGELFF.

V and J are TRBV27 and TRBJ1-6, with TRBD1 as a possible D gene (5 bases). Per the germline V gene, CDR1 is MNHEY and CDR2 is SMNVEV (reference sequence). V was clipped by 5 bases and J by 14 bases, with 16 bases between them. The CDR3 runs 13 residues. The CDR3 protein is CASSPRGVSTLHF. CDR3 sequence (DNA): TGTGCCAGCAGTCCACGGGGGGTTTCGACCCTCCACTTT.

This clonotype came up a few times. This sequence joins TRBV2 and TRBJ1-1; TRBD1 is a possible D gene (5 bases). Trimming stripped 7 bases from V and 0 bases from J, with 15 bases between. The CDR3 loop spans 15 amino acids. The germline gives CDR1 SNHLY, CDR2 FYNNEI. CDR3 DNA sequence: TGTGCCAGCATCGCTCAGGGAAACATGAACACTGAAGCTTTCTTT. Translating it yields CASIAQGNMNTEAFF.

The chain joins TRBV6-2 or TRBV6-3 to TRBJ2-7, with D possibly TRBD1 on 6 matching bases. Trimming stripped 6 bases from V and 5 bases from J, with 14 bases between. The CDR3 extends over 13 amino acids. The germline V gene has CDR1 MNHEY and CDR2 SVGEGT. CDR3 DNA sequence: TGTGCCAGCAGCGACACAGGGAGAAACGAGCAGTACTTC. It is translated as CASSDTGRNEQYF.

In its sample, this clonotype was seen many times. V and J are TRBV19 and TRBJ2-7; either TRBD1 or TRBD2 may fit D (5 bases each). V was shortened by 1 base and J by 3 bases, with 16 bases between the two germline ends. The germline V gene has CDR1 LNHDA and CDR2 SQIVND (reference sequence). The CDR3 consists of 16 residues. The CDR3: CASSIAPPGRGYEQYF. The CDR3 DNA reads as TGTGCCAGTAGTATAGCGCCCCCGGGACGCGGCTACGAGCAGTACTTC.

The CDR3 is CATSDTIRETQYF. The CDR3 DNA reads TGTGCCACCAGTGACACCATAAGGGAGACCCAGTACTTC. This sequence joins TRBV24-1 and TRBJ2-5, with no clear D. The CDR3 is 13 residues long. Germline V gives CDR1 KGHDR, CDR2 SFDVKD. Trimming took 4 bases from V and 5 from J, leaving 10 bases between them.

This clonotype occurred many times. The genes are TRBV28 and TRBJ1-5; 8 positions agree with TRBD1. Trimming took 6 bases from V and 7 from J; bases not matched to a gene: 5. The CDR3 length is 13 residues. Germline V gene data show CDR1 as MDHEN and CDR2 as SYDVKM. CDR3 amino acids: CASSQTGEQPQHF. The CDR3 DNA sequence: TGTGCCAGCAGCCAGACAGGGGAACAGCCCCAGCATTTT.

This clonotype came up many times. This chain uses TRBV6-1 with TRBJ2-7; 9 bases line up with TRBD1. Germline CDR1 reads MNHNS; CDR2 reads SASEGT. The CDR3 covers 14 residues. V gave up 5 bases and J gave up 4 bases; unmatched junction bases: 6. The CDR3 region is CASSTRDRVYEQYF. For the CDR3, the DNA is TGTGCCAGCAGTACCCGGGACAGGGTGTACGAGCAGTACTTC.

A few counts support this clonotype. Sequence at one end of the junction differs from germline and may be a read error. This chain links TRBV7-3 with TRBJ2-7, with 11 nucleotides matching TRBD2. Germline CDR1 is SGHTA and CDR2 is FQGTGA. The CDR3 has 14 residues. The CDR3 DNA reads TGTGCCAGCAACTTAGCGGGAGGGTTAAACGAGCAGTACTTC. Translating gives CASNLAGGLNEQYF.

This clonotype was seen repeatedly, ten times or more. The rearrangement links TRBV10-3 to TRBJ1-5; 9 nucleotides agree with TRBD1. Trimming at V came to 8 bases and at J to 7 bases, leaving 6 bases not matched to a gene. This CDR3 comprises 13 residues. CDR1 and CDR2 (germline): ENHRY, SYGVKD. Written as DNA, the CDR3 is TGTGCCATCGCCACAGGGGGCCAACAGCCCCAGCATTTT. This gives the protein CAIATGGQQPQHF.

This clonotype was counted ten times or more. V usage is TRBV6-1 and J usage is TRBJ2-7; 9 nucleotides align to TRBD1. With 4 bases clipped from V and 4 bases from J, the junction kept 11 bases outside the gene matches. The CDR3 spans 16 residues. The germline V gene has CDR1 MNHNS and CDR2 SASEGT. The DNA of the CDR3 is TGTGCCAGCAGTGGGGTCCGCACAGGGGGCTTATACGAGCAGTACTTC. Protein sequence: CASSGVRTGGLYEQYF.

This clonotype has at least ten counts. The chain carries TRBV27 and TRBJ2-7; D is unresolved. Trimming removed 4 bases from V and 5 bases from J, with 12 bases in between. Germline V gives CDR1 MNHEY, CDR2 SMNVEV (reference sequence). This CDR3 has 13 amino acids. CDR3 sequence (DNA): TGTGCCAGCAGTTCCCCGCTCGTCGACGAGCAGTACTTC. The encoded protein is CASSSPLVDEQYF.

The chain carries TRBV20-1 and TRBJ2-7; TRBD1 might be the D (6 bases). The CDR3 length is 11 residues. The germline gives CDR1 DFQATT, CDR2 SNEGSKA (reference sequence). The V end was cut by 5 bases, the J end by 6 bases, with 11 bases between. The DNA for the CDR3 is TGCAGTGCTGGGTTACAGGGCGAGCAGTACTTC. Translation: CSAGLQGEQYF.

This clonotype was observed at least ten times. The CDR3 here is CASSLWKGNYGYTF. CDR3 in DNA: TGTGCCAGCAGCCTCTGGAAAGGGAACTATGGCTACACCTTC. This sequence joins TRBV5-4 and TRBJ1-2; D gene uncertain. The CDR3 is made up of 14 amino acids. Germline assignment: CDR1 SGHNT and CDR2 YYREEE (reference sequence). V was clipped by 4 bases and J by 2 bases, with 12 bases between them. The full variable domain, with the rest looked up from reference TRBV5-4 and TRBJ1-2, is ETGVTQSPTHLIKTRGQQVTLRCSSQSGHNTVSWYQQALGQGPQFIFQYYREEENGRGNFPPRFSGLQFPNYSSELNVNALELDDSALYLCASSLWKGNYGYTFGSGTRLTVV.

This clonotype was seen many times. The chain combines TRBV30 with TRBJ2-7, with 7 bases fitting TRBD2. Looked up from germline, CDR1 is GTSNPN and CDR2 is SVGIG (reference sequence). The CDR3 is made up of 15 amino acids. After removal of 1 base from V and 5 bases from J, the junction contained 11 bases not matched to a gene. Written as DNA, the CDR3 is TGTGCCTGGAGTGGTAGTCGCGGGAGAGTCGACGAGCAGTACTTC. Encoded protein: CAWSGSRGRVDEQYF.

This clonotype was seen many times. This chain joins TRBV12-3 or TRBV12-4 and TRBJ2-2; 10 bases fit TRBD2. The CDR3 length is 15 residues. After removal of 7 bases from V and 5 bases from J, the junction contained 7 bases not matched to a gene. CDR3 in amino acids: CASTPSGRKTGELFF. The DNA for the CDR3 is TGTGCCAGCACCCCTAGCGGGAGAAAAACCGGGGAGCTGTTTTTT.

This clonotype was counted many times. The V and J genes are TRBV4-1 and TRBJ2-7; D gene uncertain. The CDR3 loop spans 14 amino acids. Trimming removed 0 bases from V and 6 bases from J, with 12 bases in between. The germline gives CDR1 MGHRA, CDR2 YSYEKL. DNA for the CDR3: TGCGCCAGCAGCCAAGAGGTTGACGGATCCGAGCAGTACTTC. Translated: CASSQEVDGSEQYF.

This clonotype has only a few counts. The V gene is TRBV15, the J gene TRBJ2-7, with 12 bases fitting TRBD2. The CDR3 contains 16 residues. The germline gives CDR1 LNHNV, CDR2 YYDKDF (reference sequence). V lost 5 bases, J lost 2 bases, and 7 bases stayed unmatched. This chain's CDR3 is CATSPRTSGTTYEQYF. The CDR3, as DNA: TGTGCCACCAGCCCCCGGACTAGCGGGACTACCTACGAGCAGTACTTC. The variable domain in full, completed from reference TRBV15 and TRBJ2-7, reads DAMVIQNPRYQVTQFGKPVTLSCSQTLNHNVMYWYQQKSSQAPKLLFHYYDKDFNNEADTPDNFQSRRPNTSFCFLDIRSPGLGDTAMYLCATSPRTSGTTYEQYFGPGTRLTVT.

This clonotype appeared many times. The chain is built from TRBV28 and TRBJ2-7; 7 bases align to TRBD1. CDR1 is MDHEN and CDR2 is SYDVKM in the germline V gene. Trimming removed 2 bases from V and 3 bases from J; junction bases left unmatched: 4. This CDR3 region has 14 residues. This chain's CDR3 is CASSLVHRGYEQYF. DNA of the CDR3: TGTGCCAGCAGTTTAGTCCACAGGGGCTACGAGCAGTACTTC.

The chain carries TRBV12-3 or TRBV12-4 and TRBJ1-1; 8 bases agree with TRBD1. This CDR3 has 16 residues. The J segment lost 5 bases and the V segment lost 1 base, leaving 9 bases of the junction unmatched. In DNA form, the CDR3 reads TGTGCCAGCAGTTTAGGCCTCAGGGGGCAGGGGACTGAAGCTTTCTTT. Encoded protein: CASSLGLRGQGTEAFF.

This clonotype came up many times. V usage is TRBV7-8 and J usage is TRBJ2-7; weak D call: TRBD2 (6 bases). The V gene's germline CDR1 is SGHVS and CDR2 FQNEAQ. The CDR3 has 14 amino acids. V lost 1 base and J lost 6, with 13 bases in between. The CDR3 DNA reads as TGTGCCAGCAGCTTAGAAGCGGGCGCCTTCGAGCAGTACTTC. Residues: CASSLEAGAFEQYF.

This clonotype was recorded many times. J is TRBJ2-2 and V is TRBV9; D remains ambiguous. This CDR3 is built from 16 residues. Trimming removed 0 bases from V and 4 bases from J, with 13 bases in between. CDR1 is SGDLS, CDR2 YYNGEE, per germline. As DNA, the CDR3 is TGTGCCAGCAGCGTAGATGGGCGACCCGCCACCGGGGAGCTGTTTTTT. It is translated as CASSVDGRPATGELFF.

The V call is TRBV11-3, the J call TRBJ2-5; D is perhaps TRBD1 or TRBD2 (5 bases each). Trimming left V 0 bases short and J 2 bases short, with 13 bases between. The germline V gene encodes CDR1 SGHNT and CDR2 YENEEA. This CDR3 comprises 16 residues. CDR3 DNA: TGTGCCAGCAGCTTAGAGGTCGGGGACCTTCAAGAGACCCAGTACTTC. It specifies CASSLEVGDLQETQYF.

There are many counts of this clonotype. This chain links TRBV19 with TRBJ1-5; D is possibly TRBD1 (5 bases). V lost 8 bases, J lost 6 bases, and 20 bases lay in between. The CDR3 contains 15 residues. CDR1 is LNHDA, CDR2 SQIVND, per germline (reference sequence). DNA for the CDR3: TGTGCCAGTGTCGCGGCCGGGGGATTTGGTCAGCCCCAGCATTTT. Translated, it gives CASVAAGGFGQPQHF. Looking up the rest from reference TRBV19 and TRBJ1-5 gives the full variable domain: DGGITQSPKYLFRKEGQNVTLSCEQNLNHDAMYWYRQDPGQGLRLIYYSQIVNDFQKGDIAEGYSVSREKKESFPLTVTSAQKNPTAFYLCASVAAGGFGQPQHFGDGTRLSIL.

This clonotype was observed at least ten times. The rearrangement uses TRBV27 and TRBJ2-7; 7 bases match TRBD2. Germline V CDR1 and CDR2: MNHEY, SMNVEV (reference sequence). CDR3 length: 17 residues. J lost 0 bases, V lost 7 bases, and 15 bases had no gene match. The CDR3 sequence: CASTPQASGYSSYEQYF. The CDR3 DNA follows: TGTGCCAGCACCCCTCAAGCTAGCGGCTATAGCTCCTACGAGCAGTACTTC.

This clonotype has more than one count but fewer than ten. The chain links TRBV19 to TRBJ2-7; tentatively, D is TRBD2 (6 bases). The V end lost 5 bases, the J end lost 3 bases, and 14 bases lay between the germline ends. The CDR3 extends over 14 amino acids. Germline V CDR1 and CDR2: LNHDA, SQIVND (reference sequence). CDR3 sequence reads: CASSRGVGLYEQYF. The CDR3 nucleotides are TGTGCCAGTAGTCGCGGGGTAGGGCTCTACGAGCAGTACTTC.

The sample holds many counts of this clonotype. The rearrangement uses TRBV10-3 and TRBJ2-7; D not certain. This CDR3 has 14 residues. V lost 3 bases and J lost 0, with 9 bases in between. The V gene's germline CDR1 is ENHRY and CDR2 SYGVKD. In DNA, the CDR3 is TGTGCCATCAGTGATGGAAGGCCCTCCTACGAGCAGTACTTC. Residues: CAISDGRPSYEQYF.